This passage covers 6 T cell receptor beta chains from one sample sequenced in a study of T cells in Graves' hyperthyroidism and ophthalmopathy. Researchers took RNA transcripts and amplified the TCR beta CDR3 regions from them. The HTBI set primed first-round TCR CDR3 RT-PCR. TCRdb reanalysed the multiplex PCR reads using MiXCR and keeps one entry per CDR3 protein. The repertoire holds about 560,000 distinct CDR3 sequences, with 12% to 15% as singletons. The sample consisted of blood. These receptors originate from a woman aged 40 to 49 with Graves' hyperthyroidism.

To note about this clonotype: This may arise from a read error, as a much more abundant clone is one base away. J is TRBJ1-2 and V is TRBV28; D remains unclear. The CDR3 runs to 12 residues. Germline V gives CDR1 MDHEN, CDR2 SYDVKM. CDR3 sequence: CAGSFQNYGYTF. In DNA form, the CDR3 reads TGTGCCGGCAGTTTCCAGAACTATGGCTACACCTTC.

This clonotype was seen at least ten times. The rearrangement joins TRBV20-1 to TRBJ2-2; perhaps TRBD1 as D (6 bases). Germline V gene lookup returns CDR1 DFQATT and CDR2 SNEGSKA (reference sequence). This CDR3 comprises 13 residues. V shed 7 bases and J shed 6 bases, with 15 bases lying between them. In nucleotides, the CDR3 is TGCAGTGGCCACCCTCAGGGGTCCGGGGAGCTGTTTTTT. As protein: CSGHPQGSGELFF.

This clonotype showed up many times. The J gene is TRBJ1-1, the V gene TRBV30, with D unclear. Deletions cut 2 bases from V and 1 base from J, with 5 bases between. Looked up from germline, CDR1 is GTSNPN and CDR2 is SVGIG (reference sequence). The CDR3 runs to 12 residues. CDR3 amino acids: CAWSLANTEAFF. The CDR3 DNA is TGTGCCTGGAGTTTAGCGAACACTGAAGCTTTCTTT.

The table lists this clonotype with many counts. The chain joins TRBV5-1 to TRBJ2-6, with D possibly TRBD1 on 5 matching bases. Germline CDR1 reads SGHRS; CDR2 reads YFSETQ. Trimming pared 5 bases from V and 0 bases from J, leaving 21 bases between. The CDR3 is 19 amino acids. For the CDR3, the DNA is TGCGCCAGCAGTCTGACAGTACTCGGACGCAGCTCTGGGGCCAACGTCCTGACTTTC. Translating gives CASSLTVLGRSSGANVLTF.

This clonotype was seen more than once but under ten times. The CDR3 is CASSLWQSFSYEQYF. CDR3 DNA sequence: TGTGCCAGCAGCTTGTGGCAATCCTTCTCCTACGAGCAGTACTTC. V gene TRBV5-6 combines with J gene TRBJ2-7; D is uncertain. There are 15 residues in the CDR3. V was shortened by 1 base and J by 0 bases, with 11 bases between the two germline ends. From germline, CDR1 is SGHDT and CDR2 YYEEEE.

This rearrangement joins TRBV3-1 to TRBJ1-1; 10 nucleotides line up with TRBD1. This CDR3 is 13 amino acids long. Losses at the gene ends were 5 bases for V and 9 bases for J; bases not matched to a gene: 6. Germline V gives CDR1 LGHDT, CDR2 YNNKEL (reference sequence). The CDR3 bases are TGTGCCAGCAGCTCAGGGACAGGGGAAAAAGCTTTCTTT. Its protein is CASSSGTGEKAFF.